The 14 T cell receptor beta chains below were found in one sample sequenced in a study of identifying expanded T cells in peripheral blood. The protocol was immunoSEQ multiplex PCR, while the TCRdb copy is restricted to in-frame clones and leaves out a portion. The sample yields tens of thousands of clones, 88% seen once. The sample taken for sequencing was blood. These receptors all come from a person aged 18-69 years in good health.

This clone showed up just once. The CDR3 nucleotides read TGTGCCAGCTCTGCGGGGGGCTCCTACGAGCAGTACTTC. Amino acids: CASSAGGSYEQYF. The V call is TRBV5-6, the J call TRBJ2-7, with 8 positions matching TRBD2. J lost 0 bases, V lost 7 bases, and 3 bases had no gene match. CDR1 is SGHDT and CDR2 is YYEEEE in the germline V gene. This CDR3 contains 13 residues.

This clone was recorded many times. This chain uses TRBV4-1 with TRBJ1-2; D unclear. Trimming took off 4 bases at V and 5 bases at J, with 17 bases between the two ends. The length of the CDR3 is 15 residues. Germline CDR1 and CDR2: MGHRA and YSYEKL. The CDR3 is CASSRESRPGYGYTF. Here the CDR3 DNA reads TGCGCCAGCAGCCGGGAGAGTCGGCCGGGATATGGCTACACCTTC.

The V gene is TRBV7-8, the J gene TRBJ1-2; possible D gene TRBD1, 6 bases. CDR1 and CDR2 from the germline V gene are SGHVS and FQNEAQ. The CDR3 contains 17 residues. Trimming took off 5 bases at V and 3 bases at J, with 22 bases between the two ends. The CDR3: CASSPSGQGSYDYGYTF. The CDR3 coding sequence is TGTGCCAGCAGCCCGAGTGGGCAGGGGAGTTACGACTATGGCTACACCTTC.

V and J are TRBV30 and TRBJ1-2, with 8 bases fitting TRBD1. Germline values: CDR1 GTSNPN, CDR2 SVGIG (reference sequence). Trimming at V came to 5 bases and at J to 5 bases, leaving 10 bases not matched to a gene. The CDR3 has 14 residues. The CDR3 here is CAWSATGELYGYTF. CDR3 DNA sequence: TGTGCCTGGTCCGCGACAGGGGAGCTTTATGGCTACACCTTC.

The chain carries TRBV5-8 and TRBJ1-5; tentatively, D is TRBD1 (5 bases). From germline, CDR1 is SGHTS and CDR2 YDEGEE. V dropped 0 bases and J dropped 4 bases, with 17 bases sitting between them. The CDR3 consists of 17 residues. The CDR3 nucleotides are TGTGCCAGCAGCTTGGCCGGGGATGGGGGTGGGAATCAGCCCCAGCATTTT. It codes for CASSLAGDGGGNQPQHF.

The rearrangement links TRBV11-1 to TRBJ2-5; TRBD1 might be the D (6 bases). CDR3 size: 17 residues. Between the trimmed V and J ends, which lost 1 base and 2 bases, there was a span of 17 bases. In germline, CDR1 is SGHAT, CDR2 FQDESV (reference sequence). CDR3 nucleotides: TGTGCCAGCAGCTTAGTTGGACAGACGTTTTCACAAGAGACCCAGTACTTC. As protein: CASSLVGQTFSQETQYF.

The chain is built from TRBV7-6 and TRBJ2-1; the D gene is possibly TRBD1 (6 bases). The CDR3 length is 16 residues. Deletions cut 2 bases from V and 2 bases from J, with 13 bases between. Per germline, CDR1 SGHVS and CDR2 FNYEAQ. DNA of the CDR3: TGTGCCAGCAGCTTATCGCAGGGGCTTCCCTACAATGAGCAGTTCTTC. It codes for CASSLSQGLPYNEQFF.

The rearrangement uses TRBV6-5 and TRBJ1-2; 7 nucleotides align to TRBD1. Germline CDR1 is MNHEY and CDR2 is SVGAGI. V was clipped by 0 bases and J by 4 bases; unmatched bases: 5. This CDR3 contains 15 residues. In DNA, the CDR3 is TGTGCCAGCAGTTACTCTCCCACAGGGGCCTATGGCTACACCTTC. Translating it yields CASSYSPTGAYGYTF.

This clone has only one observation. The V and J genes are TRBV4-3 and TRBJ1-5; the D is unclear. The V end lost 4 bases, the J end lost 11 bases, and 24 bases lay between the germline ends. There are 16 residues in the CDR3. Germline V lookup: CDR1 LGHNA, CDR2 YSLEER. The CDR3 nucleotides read TGCGCCAGCAGCCCATCTTATCGTGCTGATCCACGGGCCCAGCATTTT. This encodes CASSPSYRADPRAQHF.

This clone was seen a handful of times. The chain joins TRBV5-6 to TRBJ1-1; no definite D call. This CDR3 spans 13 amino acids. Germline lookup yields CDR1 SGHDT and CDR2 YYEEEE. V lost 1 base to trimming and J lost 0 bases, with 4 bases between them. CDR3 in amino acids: CASSLTMNTEAFF. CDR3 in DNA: TGTGCCAGCAGCTTGACCATGAACACTGAAGCTTTCTTT.

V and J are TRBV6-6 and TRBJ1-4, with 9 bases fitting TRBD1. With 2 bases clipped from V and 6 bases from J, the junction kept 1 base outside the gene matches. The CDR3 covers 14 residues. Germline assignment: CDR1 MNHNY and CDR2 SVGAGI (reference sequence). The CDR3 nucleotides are TGTGCCAGCAGTTACGGGGACAGGGATGAAAAACTGTTTTTT. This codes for CASSYGDRDEKLFF.

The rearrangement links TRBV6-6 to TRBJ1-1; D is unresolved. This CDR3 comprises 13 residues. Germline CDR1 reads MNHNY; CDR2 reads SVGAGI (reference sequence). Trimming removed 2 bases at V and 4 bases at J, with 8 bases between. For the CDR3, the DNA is TGTGCCAGCAGTTACGGAGGCTCCACTGAAGCTTTCTTT. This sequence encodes CASSYGGSTEAFF.

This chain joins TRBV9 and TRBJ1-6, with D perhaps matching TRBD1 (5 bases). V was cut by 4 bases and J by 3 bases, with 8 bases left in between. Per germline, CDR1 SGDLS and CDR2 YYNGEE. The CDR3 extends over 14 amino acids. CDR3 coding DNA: TGTGCCAGCAGCACAGGAGTCTATAATTCACCCCTCCACTTT. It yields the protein CASSTGVYNSPLHF.

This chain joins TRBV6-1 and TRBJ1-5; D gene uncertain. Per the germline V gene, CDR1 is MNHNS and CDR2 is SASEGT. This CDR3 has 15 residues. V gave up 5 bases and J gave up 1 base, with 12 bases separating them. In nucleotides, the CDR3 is TGTGCCAGCAGTAACAATGTCGGGAGCAATCAGCCCCAGCATTTT. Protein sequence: CASSNNVGSNQPQHF.